A single sample gave rise to the 11 T cell receptor beta chains below, sequenced in a study of cytomegalovirus exposure and HLA in healthy donors. A multiplex PCR was run with 60 Vbeta primers and 13 Jbeta primers. Profiled with immunoSEQ multiplex PCR; TCRdb holds only in-frame clones, not every one. Of about 140,000 clones listed, approximately 88% are singletons. The sample consisted of PBMCs. Receptors originate from a woman in her 40s in good health and CMV-seronegative.

V and J are TRBV19 and TRBJ2-1; 12 bases match TRBD2. Germline loops: CDR1 LNHDA, CDR2 SQIVND (reference sequence). The CDR3 extends over 16 amino acids. J gave up 0 bases and V 4 bases, and 1 base lay outside the gene matches. Here the CDR3 DNA reads TGTGCCAGTAGTAAGACTAGCGGGAGCTCCTACAATGAGCAGTTCTTC. Protein: CASSKTSGSSYNEQFF.

The V and J genes are TRBV19 and TRBJ1-3, with D perhaps matching TRBD1 (6 bases). The CDR3 spans 16 residues. Germline values: CDR1 LNHDA, CDR2 SQIVND (reference sequence). Trimming pared 0 bases from V and 0 bases from J, leaving 9 bases between. CDR3 sequence: CASSIEDSRSGNTIYF. DNA for the CDR3: TGTGCCAGTAGTATAGAGGACAGCCGCTCTGGAAACACCATATATTTT.

The chain carries TRBV28 and TRBJ1-5; 8 bases are a match to TRBD1. V lost 6 bases to trimming and J lost 6 bases; unmatched junction nucleotides: 7. The CDR3 consists of 14 residues. Germline loops: CDR1 MDHEN, CDR2 SYDVKM. The chain's CDR3 is CASRPQGAGQPQHF. The CDR3 nucleotides read TGTGCCAGCAGACCTCAGGGGGCCGGTCAGCCCCAGCATTTT.

The chain joins TRBV4-2 to TRBJ2-7, with 9 bases matching TRBD2. The CDR3 contains 16 residues. Germline loops: CDR1 LGHNA, CDR2 YNFKEQ. The V gene end was trimmed by 0 bases and the J gene end by 3 bases; junction bases not matched to a gene: 6. The CDR3 is CASSQDRPSGVYEQYF. DNA for the CDR3: TGTGCCAGCAGCCAAGATAGGCCTAGCGGGGTCTACGAGCAGTACTTC.

The genes are TRBV5-5 and TRBJ1-1, with TRBD1 identical over 7 bases. Germline V gene data show CDR1 as SGHKS and CDR2 as YYEKEE (reference sequence). The CDR3 is 16 residues long. V trimming: 5 bases; J trimming: 0 bases; junction bases outside the gene matches: 10. The CDR3 DNA is TGTGCCAGCAGTCGCGGACAGGAGGGGTTGAACACTGAAGCTTTCTTT. Encoded protein: CASSRGQEGLNTEAFF.

V gene TRBV7-8 combines with J gene TRBJ2-1; TRBD2 agrees at 13 bases. The CDR3 spans 18 residues. Per germline, CDR1 SGHVS and CDR2 FQNEAQ. After removal of 1 base from V and 9 bases from J, the junction contained 12 bases not matched to a gene. The CDR3 region has the DNA TGTGCCAGCAGCTTAGTGCCTGGACTAGCGGGAGTAATCGGTGAGCAGTTCTTC. It specifies CASSLVPGLAGVIGEQFF.

The chain carries TRBV6-1 and TRBJ1-5; D is unresolved. Germline values: CDR1 MNHNS, CDR2 SASEGT. Trimming left V 1 base short and J 6 bases short, with 10 bases between. The CDR3 loop spans 14 amino acids. The CDR3 reads CASSEGWQIQPQHF. For the CDR3, the DNA is TGTGCCAGCAGTGAAGGTTGGCAGATTCAGCCCCAGCATTTT.

V gene TRBV19 combines with J gene TRBJ1-2; tentative D call: TRBD1 (5 bases). CDR1 and CDR2 (germline): LNHDA, SQIVND (reference sequence). CDR3 length: 15 amino acids. The V end was cut by 3 bases, the J end by 8 bases, with 19 bases between. CDR3 loop: CASSILQDMVWGYTF. The CDR3 nucleotides read TGTGCCAGTAGTATCCTACAGGACATGGTTTGGGGCTACACCTTC.

J is TRBJ2-5 and V is TRBV11-3, with 9 bases matching TRBD1. The CDR3 contains 15 residues. J gave up 1 base and V 6 bases, and 6 bases lay outside the gene matches. CDR1 is SGHNT and CDR2 is YENEEA in the germline V gene. CDR3 region: CASRMTGGFQETQYF. As DNA, the CDR3 is TGTGCCAGCAGGATGACAGGGGGATTCCAAGAGACCCAGTACTTC.

V gene TRBV27 combines with J gene TRBJ1-2; D remains ambiguous. The germline gives CDR1 MNHEY, CDR2 SMNVEV (reference sequence). CDR3 length equals 15 residues. Trimming took 2 bases from V and 4 from J, leaving 14 bases between them. Here the CDR3 reads CASSLLGETGYGYTF. The CDR3 DNA sequence: TGTGCCAGCAGTTTACTTGGGGAGACGGGCTATGGCTACACCTTC.

The gene calls are TRBV4-1 and TRBJ1-5, with 7 positions matching TRBD1. This CDR3 has 16 amino acids. The germline V gene has CDR1 MGHRA and CDR2 YSYEKL. V was pared by 1 base and J by 3 bases, with 6 bases of the junction left unmatched. Written as DNA, the CDR3 is TGCGCCAGCAGCCAAGCCGTAGGGGGCCCCAATCAGCCCCAGCATTTT. Translation: CASSQAVGGPNQPQHF.